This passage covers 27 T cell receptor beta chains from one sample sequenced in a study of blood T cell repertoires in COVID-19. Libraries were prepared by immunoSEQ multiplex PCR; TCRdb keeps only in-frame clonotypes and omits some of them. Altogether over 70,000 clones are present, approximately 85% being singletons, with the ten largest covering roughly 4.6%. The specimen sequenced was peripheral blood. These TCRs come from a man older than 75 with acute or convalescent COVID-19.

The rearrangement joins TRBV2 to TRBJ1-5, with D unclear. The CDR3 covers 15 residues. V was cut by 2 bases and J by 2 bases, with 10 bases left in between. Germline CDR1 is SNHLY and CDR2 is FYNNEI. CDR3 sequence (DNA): TGTGCCAGCAGTGAAAGCGGCCTGGGCAATCAGCCCCAGCATTTT. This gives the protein CASSESGLGNQPQHF. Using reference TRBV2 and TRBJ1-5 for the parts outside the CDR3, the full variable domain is EPEVTQTPSHQVTQMGQEVILRCVPISNHLYFYWYRQILGQKVEFLVSFYNNEISEKSEIFDDQFSVERPDGSNFTLKIRSTKLEDSAMYFCASSESGLGNQPQHFGDGTRLSIL.

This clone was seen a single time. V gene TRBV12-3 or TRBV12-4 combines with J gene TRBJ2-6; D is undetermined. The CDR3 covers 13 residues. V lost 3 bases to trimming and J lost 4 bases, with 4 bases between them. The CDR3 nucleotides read TGTGCCAGCAGTTTCTCCGGGGCCAACGTCCTGACTTTC. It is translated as CASSFSGANVLTF.

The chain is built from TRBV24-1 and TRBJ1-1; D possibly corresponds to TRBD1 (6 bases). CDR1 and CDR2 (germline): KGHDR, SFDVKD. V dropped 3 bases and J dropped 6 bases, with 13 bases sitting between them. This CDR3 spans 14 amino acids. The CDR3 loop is CATSDAWSGAEAFF. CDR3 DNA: TGTGCCACCAGTGATGCTTGGTCAGGGGCTGAAGCTTTCTTT.

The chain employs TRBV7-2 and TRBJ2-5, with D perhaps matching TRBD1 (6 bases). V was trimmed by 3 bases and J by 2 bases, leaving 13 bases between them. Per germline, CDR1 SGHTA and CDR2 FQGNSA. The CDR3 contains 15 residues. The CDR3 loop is CASSLNEGTQETQYF. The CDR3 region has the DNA TGTGCCAGCAGCTTGAACGAGGGGACACAAGAGACCCAGTACTTC.

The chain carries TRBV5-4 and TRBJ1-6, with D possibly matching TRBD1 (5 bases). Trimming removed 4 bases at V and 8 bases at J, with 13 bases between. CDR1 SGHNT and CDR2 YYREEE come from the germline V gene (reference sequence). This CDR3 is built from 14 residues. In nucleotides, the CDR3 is TGTGCCAGCAGCCCCCGAGACAGCTATTCACCCCTCCACTTT. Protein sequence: CASSPRDSYSPLHF.

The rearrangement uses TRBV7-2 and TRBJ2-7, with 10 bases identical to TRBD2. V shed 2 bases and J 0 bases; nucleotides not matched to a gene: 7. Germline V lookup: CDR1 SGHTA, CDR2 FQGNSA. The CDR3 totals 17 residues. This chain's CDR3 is CASSLKERGGPSYEQYF. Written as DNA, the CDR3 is TGTGCCAGCAGCTTAAAAGAGCGGGGGGGTCCCTCCTACGAGCAGTACTTC.

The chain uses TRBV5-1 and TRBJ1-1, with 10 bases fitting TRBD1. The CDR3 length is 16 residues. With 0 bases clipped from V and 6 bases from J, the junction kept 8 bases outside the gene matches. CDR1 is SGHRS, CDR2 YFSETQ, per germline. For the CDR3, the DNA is TGCGCCAGCAGCTTGGCCTTGGACAGGGGGTACCCTGAAGCTTTCTTT. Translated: CASSLALDRGYPEAFF.

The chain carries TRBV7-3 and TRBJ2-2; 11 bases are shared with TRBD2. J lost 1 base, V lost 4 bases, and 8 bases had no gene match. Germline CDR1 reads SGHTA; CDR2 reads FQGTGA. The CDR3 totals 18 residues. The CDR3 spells CASSSRPTSGGNTGELFF. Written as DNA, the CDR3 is TGTGCCAGCAGCTCCCGCCCTACTAGCGGGGGGAACACCGGGGAGCTGTTTTTT.

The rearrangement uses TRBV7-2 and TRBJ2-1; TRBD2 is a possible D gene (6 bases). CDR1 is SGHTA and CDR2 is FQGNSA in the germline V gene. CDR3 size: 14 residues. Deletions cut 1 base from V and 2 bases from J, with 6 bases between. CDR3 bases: TGTGCCAGCAGCTTAGGCGGGACCTACAATGAGCAGTTCTTC. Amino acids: CASSLGGTYNEQFF.

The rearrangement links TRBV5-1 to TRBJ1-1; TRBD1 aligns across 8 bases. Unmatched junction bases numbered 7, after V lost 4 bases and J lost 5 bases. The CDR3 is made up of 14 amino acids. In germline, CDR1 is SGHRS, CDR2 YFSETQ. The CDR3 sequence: CASSTDRVGTEAFF. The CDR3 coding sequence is TGCGCCAGCAGCACGGACAGGGTGGGGACTGAAGCTTTCTTT.

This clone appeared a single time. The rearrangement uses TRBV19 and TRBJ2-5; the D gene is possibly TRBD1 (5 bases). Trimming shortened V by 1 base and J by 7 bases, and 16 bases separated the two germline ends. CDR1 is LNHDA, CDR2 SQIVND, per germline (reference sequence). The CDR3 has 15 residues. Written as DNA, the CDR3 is TGTGCCAGTAGTATAGGCAGGGTCGTAGATGGGACCCAGTACTTC. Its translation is CASSIGRVVDGTQYF. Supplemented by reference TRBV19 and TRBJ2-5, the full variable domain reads DGGITQSPKYLFRKEGQNVTLSCEQNLNHDAMYWYRQDPGQGLRLIYYSQIVNDFQKGDIAEGYSVSREKKESFPLTVTSAQKNPTAFYLCASSIGRVVDGTQYFGPGTRLLVL.

Here the CDR3 reads CASRQGWNSPLHF. CDR3 DNA: TGTGCCAGTAGACAGGGGTGGAATTCACCCCTCCACTTT. The rearrangement links TRBV19 to TRBJ1-6, with 7 bases that match TRBD1. The ends lost 6 bases at V and 7 bases at J; junction bases unmatched: 3. The V gene's germline CDR1 is LNHDA and CDR2 SQIVND (reference sequence). This CDR3 region has 13 residues.

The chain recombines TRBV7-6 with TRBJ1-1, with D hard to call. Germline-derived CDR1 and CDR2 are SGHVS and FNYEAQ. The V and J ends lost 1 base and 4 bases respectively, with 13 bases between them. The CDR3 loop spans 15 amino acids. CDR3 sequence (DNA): TGTGCCAGCAGCTTAGACTACGGCTTGACCACTGAAGCTTTCTTT. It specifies CASSLDYGLTTEAFF.

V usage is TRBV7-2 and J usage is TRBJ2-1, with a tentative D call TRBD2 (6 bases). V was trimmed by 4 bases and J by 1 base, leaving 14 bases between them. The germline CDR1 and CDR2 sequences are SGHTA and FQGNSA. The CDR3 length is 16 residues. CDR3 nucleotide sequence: TGTGCCAGCAGCTCCCTGCGAGGGAGGTCCTACAATGAGCAGTTCTTC. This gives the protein CASSSLRGRSYNEQFF.

The CDR3 is CASSPISRGYTEAFF. The DNA for the CDR3 is TGTGCCAGCAGCCCTATATCAAGGGGTTACACTGAAGCTTTCTTT. The chain uses TRBV11-2 and TRBJ1-1; D is perhaps TRBD1 (5 bases). Germline CDR1 is SGHAT and CDR2 is FQNNGV. Deletions cut 5 bases from V and 3 bases from J, with 16 bases between. The CDR3 has 15 amino acids.

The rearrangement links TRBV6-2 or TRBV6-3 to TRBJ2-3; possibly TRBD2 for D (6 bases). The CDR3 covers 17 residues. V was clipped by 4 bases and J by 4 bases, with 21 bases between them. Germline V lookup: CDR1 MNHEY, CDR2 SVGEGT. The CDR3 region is CASSSRTTSTRADTQYF. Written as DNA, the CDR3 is TGTGCCAGCAGTTCCCGGACTACATCTACTAGAGCAGATACGCAGTATTTT.

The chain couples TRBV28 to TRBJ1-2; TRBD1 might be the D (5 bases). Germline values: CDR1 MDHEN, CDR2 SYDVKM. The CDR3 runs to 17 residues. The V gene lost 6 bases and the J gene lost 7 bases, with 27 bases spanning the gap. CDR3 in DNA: TGTGCCAGCAGCCCTCAAGGGTGGGGCCCTACAGGTGTTGGCTACACCTTC. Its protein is CASSPQGWGPTGVGYTF.

The CDR3: CASSDRFGRYYEQYF. Written as DNA, the CDR3 is TGTGCCAGCAGTGACCGCTTTGGGCGATACTACGAGCAGTACTTC. V and J are TRBV6-4 and TRBJ2-7; D uncertain. Trimming stripped 2 bases from V and 3 bases from J, with 14 bases between. The CDR3 totals 15 residues. CDR1 MRHNA and CDR2 SNTAGT come from the germline V gene.

The CDR3 loop is CAISESGQGAPETQYF. DNA of the CDR3: TGTGCCATCAGTGAGTCGGGACAGGGGGCGCCGGAGACCCAGTACTTC. This rearrangement joins TRBV10-3 to TRBJ2-5, with 12 bases matching TRBD1. This CDR3 contains 16 residues. CDR1 is ENHRY, CDR2 SYGVKD, per germline. V was pared by 0 bases and J by 5 bases, with 4 bases of the junction left unmatched.

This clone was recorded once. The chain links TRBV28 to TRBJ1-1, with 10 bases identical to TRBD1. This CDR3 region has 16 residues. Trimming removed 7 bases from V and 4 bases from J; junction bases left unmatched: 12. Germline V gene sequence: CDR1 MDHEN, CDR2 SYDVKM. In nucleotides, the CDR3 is TGTGCCAGCACCCCGGGACAGGGGTCCGTCGGCACTGAAGCTTTCTTT. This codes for CASTPGQGSVGTEAFF.

The CDR3 here is CASSDQLDSSYEQYF. The CDR3 DNA follows: TGTGCCAGCAGTGATCAGTTGGACTCCTCCTACGAGCAGTACTTC. This rearrangement joins TRBV2 to TRBJ2-7; tentatively, D is TRBD2 (5 bases). V gave up 3 bases and J gave up 0 bases, with 12 bases separating them. The CDR3 runs 15 residues. The germline CDR1 and CDR2 sequences are SNHLY and FYNNEI.

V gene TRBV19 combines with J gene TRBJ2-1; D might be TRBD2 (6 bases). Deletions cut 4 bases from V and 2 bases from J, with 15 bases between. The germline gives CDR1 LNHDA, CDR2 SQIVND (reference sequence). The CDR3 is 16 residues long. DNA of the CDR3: TGTGCCAGTAGTACCCAGCGGGCCAACACCTACAATGAGCAGTTCTTC. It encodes CASSTQRANTYNEQFF.

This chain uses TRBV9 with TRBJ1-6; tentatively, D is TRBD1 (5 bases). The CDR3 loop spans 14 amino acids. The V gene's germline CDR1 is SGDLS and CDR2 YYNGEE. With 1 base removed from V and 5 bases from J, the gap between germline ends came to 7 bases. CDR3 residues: CASSVTGDNSPLHF. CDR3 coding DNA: TGTGCCAGCAGCGTAACAGGAGATAATTCACCCCTCCACTTT.

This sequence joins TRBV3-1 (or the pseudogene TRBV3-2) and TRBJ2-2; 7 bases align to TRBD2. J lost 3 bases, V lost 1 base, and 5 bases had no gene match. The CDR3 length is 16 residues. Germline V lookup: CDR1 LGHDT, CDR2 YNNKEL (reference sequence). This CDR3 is CASSQVWGGDTGELFF. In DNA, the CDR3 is TGTGCCAGCAGCCAAGTGTGGGGGGGTGACACCGGGGAGCTGTTTTTT.

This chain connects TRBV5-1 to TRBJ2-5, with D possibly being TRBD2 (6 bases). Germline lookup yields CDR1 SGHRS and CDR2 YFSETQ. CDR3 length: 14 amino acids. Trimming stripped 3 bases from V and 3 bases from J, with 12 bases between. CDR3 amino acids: CASSWGLSEETQYF. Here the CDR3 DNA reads TGCGCCAGCAGCTGGGGACTCTCGGAAGAGACCCAGTACTTC.

CDR3 sequence: CASSTGGRDEKLFF. In DNA form, the CDR3 reads TGTGCCAGCAGTACAGGGGGGCGGGATGAAAAACTGTTTTTT. V usage is TRBV28 and J usage is TRBJ1-4, with 8 bases lining up with TRBD1. This CDR3 comprises 14 residues. Germline V lookup: CDR1 MDHEN, CDR2 SYDVKM. With V trimmed by 5 bases and J by 6 bases, 5 bases remained unmatched. The complete variable domain, with remaining parts taken from reference TRBV28 and TRBJ1-4, reads DVKVTQSSRYLVKRTGEKVFLECVQDMDHENMFWYRQDPGLGLRLIYFSYDVKMKEKGDIPEGYSVSREKKERFSLILESASTNQTSMYLCASSTGGRDEKLFFGSGTQLSVL.

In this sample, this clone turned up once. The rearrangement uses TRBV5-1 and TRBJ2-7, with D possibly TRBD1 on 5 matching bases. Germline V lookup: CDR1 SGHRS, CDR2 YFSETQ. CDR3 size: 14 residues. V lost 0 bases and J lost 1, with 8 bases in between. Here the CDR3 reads CASSLAGQSYEQYF. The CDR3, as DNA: TGCGCCAGCAGCTTGGCAGGGCAGTCCTACGAGCAGTACTTC. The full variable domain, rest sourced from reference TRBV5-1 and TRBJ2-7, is KAGVTQTPRYLIKTRGQQVTLSCSPISGHRSVSWYQQTPGQGLQFLFEYFSETQRNKGNFPGRFSGRQFSNSRSEMNVSTLELGDSALYLCASSLAGQSYEQYFGPGTRLTVT.